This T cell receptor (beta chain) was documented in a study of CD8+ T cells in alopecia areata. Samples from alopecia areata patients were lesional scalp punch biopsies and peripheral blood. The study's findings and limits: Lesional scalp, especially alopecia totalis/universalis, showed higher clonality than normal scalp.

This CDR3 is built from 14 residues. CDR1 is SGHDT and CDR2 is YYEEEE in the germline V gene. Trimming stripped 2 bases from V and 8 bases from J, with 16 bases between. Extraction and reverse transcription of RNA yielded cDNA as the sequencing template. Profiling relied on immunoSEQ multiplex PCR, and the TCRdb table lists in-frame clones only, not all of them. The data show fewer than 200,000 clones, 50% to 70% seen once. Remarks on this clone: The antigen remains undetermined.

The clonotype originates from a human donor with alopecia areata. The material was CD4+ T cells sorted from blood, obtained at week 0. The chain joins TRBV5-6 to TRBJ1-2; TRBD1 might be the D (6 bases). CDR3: CASSFGSGQSGYTF. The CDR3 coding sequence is TGTGCCAGCAGCTTTGGGAGTGGACAGTCAGGCTACACCTTC.